This T cell receptor (beta chain) emerged from a study of cytomegalovirus exposure and HLA in healthy donors. Study as a whole: Early on, a data release was issued that held roughly 86 million unique TCRs from HLA-typed donors.

Comments on this clone: Antigen specificity is unknown.

With 60 Vbeta and 13 Jbeta primers, the PCR was carried out. The assay was immunoSEQ multiplex PCR, and TCRdb's table has in-frame clones only and misses some. The sample carries 150,000 to 200,000 clones, around 75% recorded once. General study findings and limits: An analysis that was carried out later associated 16,000 or so TCR beta sequences with HLA alleles at 0.05 false discovery rate.

V was shortened by 5 bases and J by 2 bases, with 14 bases between the two germline ends. Germline V gene data show CDR1 as SGHDT and CDR2 as YYEEEE. The CDR3 is 14 residues long. Material: PBMCs. V and J are TRBV5-6 and TRBJ2-7; D perhaps matches TRBD1 (6 bases). The TCR comes from a woman in her twenties or thirties in good health and CMV-seronegative. CDR3: CASRLRQDPYEQYF. CDR3 nucleotide sequence: TGTGCCAGCAGGCTCAGACAGGACCCCTACGAGCAGTACTTC.